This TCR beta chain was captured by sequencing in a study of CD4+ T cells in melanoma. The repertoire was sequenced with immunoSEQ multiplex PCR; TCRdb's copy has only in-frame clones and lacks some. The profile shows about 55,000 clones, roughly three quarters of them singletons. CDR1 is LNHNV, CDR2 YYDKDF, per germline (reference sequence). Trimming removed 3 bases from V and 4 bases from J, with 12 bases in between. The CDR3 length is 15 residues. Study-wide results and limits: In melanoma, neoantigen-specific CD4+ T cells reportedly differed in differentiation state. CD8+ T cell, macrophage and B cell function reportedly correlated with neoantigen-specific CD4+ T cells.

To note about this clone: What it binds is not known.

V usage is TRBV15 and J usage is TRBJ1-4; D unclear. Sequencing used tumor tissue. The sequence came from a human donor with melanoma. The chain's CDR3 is CATSRRWQDNEKLFF. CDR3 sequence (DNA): TGTGCCACCAGCAGGAGGTGGCAGGATAATGAAAAACTGTTTTTT.